This TCR beta chain was documented in a study of T cells after yellow fever vaccination. About the study: Fractions of limited cellularity were prepared by means of SMART-Seq v4 Ultra Low Input.

Study observations and caveats: Though weaker, the secondary response peaked faster, on day 5 versus 15. Clonotypes shared by both compartments, CD4 and CD8, made up a small share.

Synthesis of TCR cDNA relied on 5'RACE template switching, which attached a universal primer site and UMIs. TCRdb reprocessed the 5' RACE reads via MiXCR and lists one record per CDR3 protein. The sample holds 450,000 to 600,000 distinct CDR3 sequences; about 17% are singletons and the top ten take roughly 17%. Remarks on this clonotype: Its specificity is not known.

The germline V and J ends were trimmed by 4 bases and 7 bases, with 5 bases remaining between them. This CDR3 spans 12 amino acids. The germline gives CDR1 SGHVS, CDR2 FNYEAQ. This receptor was obtained from a young man who received the YFV17D yellow fever vaccine. J is TRBJ1-6 and V is TRBV7-6; D is undetermined. Sequencing was performed on PBMCs, taken less than 6 days after the first yellow fever vaccination. The CDR3 loop reads CASSSANSPLHF. The DNA for the CDR3 is TGTGCCAGCAGCTCGGCAAATTCACCCCTCCACTTT. The variable domain in full, with the rest retrieved from reference TRBV7-6 and TRBJ1-6, is GAGVSQSPRYKVTKRGQDVALRCDPISGHVSLYWYRQALGQGPEFLTYFNYEAQQDKSGLPNDRFSAERPEGSISTLTIQRTEQRDSAMYRCASSSANSPLHFGNGTRLTVT.